Presented here are 10 T cell receptor beta chains from one specimen sequenced in a study of T cells in Graves' hyperthyroidism and ophthalmopathy. From RNA transcripts, TCR beta CDR3 regions were amplified. A first-round RT-PCR of the TCR CDR3 used the HTBI primer set. TCRdb recomputed calls from the multiplex PCR reads with MiXCR, one row per CDR3 protein. Of about 500,000 distinct CDR3 sequences in the sample, about 16% are singletons; the top ten hold over 25%. Sequenced material: blood. These receptors all come from a woman aged 25 to 39 with Graves' ophthalmopathy.

Many counts were recorded for this clonotype. V gene TRBV6-1 combines with J gene TRBJ2-3; 10 nucleotides line up with TRBD2. Germline V CDR1 and CDR2: MNHNS, SASEGT. The CDR3 spans 16 residues. J gave up 1 base and V 6 bases, and 7 bases lay outside the gene matches. CDR3 residues: CASSHTSGKGTDTQYF. The CDR3 DNA sequence: TGTGCCAGCAGCCACACTAGCGGGAAAGGCACAGATACGCAGTATTTT.

This clonotype has a handful of counts. The chain combines TRBV12-5 with TRBJ1-2; maybe TRBD1 (5 bases). Trimming took off 7 bases at V and 4 bases at J, with 13 bases between the two ends. CDR1 and CDR2 from the germline V gene are LGHNT and FRNRAP. CDR3 size: 13 residues. Written as DNA, the CDR3 is TGTGCTAGTGCCCCAGACAGCCTCTATGGCTACACCTTC. Protein sequence: CASAPDSLYGYTF.

As regards this clonotype: A much larger clonotype is one base distant, so this may be a read error. The chain couples TRBV5-1 to TRBJ2-1; 7 positions match TRBD1. Per the germline V gene, CDR1 is SGHRS and CDR2 is YFSETQ. There are 12 residues in the CDR3. This chain's CDR3 is CASRTGVNERSF. Here the CDR3 DNA reads TGCGCCAGCAGAACAGGGGTCAATGAGCGGTCCTTC.

To note about this clonotype: This clone may be a read error of a much larger clone one base away. This chain connects TRBV20-1 to TRBJ2-1; either TRBD1 or TRBD2 may fit D (6 bases each). This CDR3 has 14 residues. Germline loops: CDR1 DFQATT, CDR2 SNEGSKA (reference sequence). The V and J ends lost 7 bases and 6 bases respectively, with 19 bases between them. The CDR3 reads CSVNTGAQCNEQFF. The DNA of the CDR3 is TGCAGTGTTAATACGGGGGCTCAGTGCAATGAGCAGTTCTTC.

The genes are TRBV9 and TRBJ2-1, with 7 positions matching TRBD1. The length of the CDR3 is 13 residues. With 0 bases clipped from V and 9 bases from J, the junction kept 3 bases outside the gene matches. CDR1 is SGDLS, CDR2 YYNGEE, per germline. CDR3 sequence reads: CASSVEGGREQFF. In DNA, the CDR3 is TGTGCCAGCAGCGTAGAAGGGGGCCGTGAGCAGTTCTTC.

V gene TRBV20-1 combines with J gene TRBJ2-3, with TRBD2 as a possible D gene (6 bases). Germline V CDR1 and CDR2: DFQATT, SNEGSKA (reference sequence). This CDR3 region has 13 residues. Trimming cost V 4 bases and J 2 bases, with 10 bases left between them. CDR3 protein: CSATRGSTDTQYF. CDR3 DNA sequence: TGCAGTGCTACGCGGGGCTCCACAGATACGCAGTATTTT.

This clonotype was observed at least ten times. This chain joins TRBV29-1 and TRBJ2-3; the D gene is possibly TRBD2 (5 bases). The germline V and J ends were trimmed by 4 bases and 7 bases, with 21 bases remaining between them. The CDR3 is 15 residues long. Germline loops: CDR1 SQVTM, CDR2 ANQGSEA. In DNA form, the CDR3 reads TGCAGCGTTGGATTGGTTCCGGGAATGAGGAATACGCAGTATTTT. Protein: CSVGLVPGMRNTQYF.

This rearrangement joins TRBV6-5 to TRBJ2-3, with 7 bases aligning to TRBD2. J lost 7 bases, V lost 2 bases, and 9 bases had no gene match. The V gene's germline CDR1 is MNHEY and CDR2 SVGAGI. The CDR3 contains 15 residues. DNA for the CDR3: TGTGCCAGCAGTTACGGGAGTGGGGGGGGGAATACGCAGTATTTT. It specifies CASSYGSGGGNTQYF.

This clonotype appeared a few times. This chain uses TRBV25-1 with TRBJ2-1; 14 nucleotides match TRBD2. The CDR3 consists of 16 residues. CDR1 and CDR2 (germline): MGHDK, SYGVNS. V dropped 3 bases and J dropped 6; count of bases not matched to a gene: 4. CDR3 amino acids: CASSDSTSGRANEQFF. CDR3 in DNA: TGTGCCAGCAGTGACTCGACTAGCGGGAGGGCCAATGAGCAGTTCTTC.

The table lists this clonotype with a few counts. The genes are TRBV18 and TRBJ2-1; D may be TRBD1 or TRBD2 (6 bases each). The germline CDR1 and CDR2 sequences are KGHSH and LQKENI. Trimming stripped 6 bases from V and 4 bases from J, with 16 bases between. The CDR3 length is 15 residues. DNA of the CDR3: TGTGCCAGCTCCGGGGGCGGTCCGGGGTACAATGAGCAGTTCTTC. Translating it yields CASSGGGPGYNEQFF.